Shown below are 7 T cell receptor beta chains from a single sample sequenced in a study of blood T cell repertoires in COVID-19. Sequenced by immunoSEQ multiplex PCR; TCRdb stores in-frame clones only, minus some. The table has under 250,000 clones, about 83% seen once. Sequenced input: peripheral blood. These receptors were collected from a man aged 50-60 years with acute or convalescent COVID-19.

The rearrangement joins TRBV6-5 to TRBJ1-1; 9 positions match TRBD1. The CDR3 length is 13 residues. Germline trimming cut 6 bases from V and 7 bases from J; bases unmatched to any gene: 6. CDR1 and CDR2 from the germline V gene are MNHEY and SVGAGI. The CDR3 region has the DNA TGTGCCAGCAGGGGACAGGGAATGATTGAAGCTTTCTTT. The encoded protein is CASRGQGMIEAFF.

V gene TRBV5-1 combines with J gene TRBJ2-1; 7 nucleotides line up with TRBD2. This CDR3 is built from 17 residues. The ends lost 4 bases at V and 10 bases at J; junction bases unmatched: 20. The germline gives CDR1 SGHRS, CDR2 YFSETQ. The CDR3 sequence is CASSSPWAFPSGSEQFF. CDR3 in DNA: TGCGCCAGCAGCAGTCCATGGGCTTTTCCTAGCGGCTCAGAGCAGTTCTTC.

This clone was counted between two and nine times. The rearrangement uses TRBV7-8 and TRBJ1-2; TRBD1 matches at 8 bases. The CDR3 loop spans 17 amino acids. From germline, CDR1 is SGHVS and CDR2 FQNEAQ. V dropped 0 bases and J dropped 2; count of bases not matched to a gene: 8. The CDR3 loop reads CASSLAWLGQDNYGYTF. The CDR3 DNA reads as TGTGCCAGCAGCTTAGCGTGGTTGGGACAGGACAACTATGGCTACACCTTC.

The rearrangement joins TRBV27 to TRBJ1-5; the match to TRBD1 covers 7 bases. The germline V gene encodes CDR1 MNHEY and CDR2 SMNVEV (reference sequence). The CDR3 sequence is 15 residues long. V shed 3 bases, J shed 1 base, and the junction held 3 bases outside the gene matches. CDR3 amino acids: CASSLEGASNQPQHF. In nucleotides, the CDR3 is TGTGCCAGCAGTTTGGAGGGGGCCAGCAATCAGCCCCAGCATTTT.

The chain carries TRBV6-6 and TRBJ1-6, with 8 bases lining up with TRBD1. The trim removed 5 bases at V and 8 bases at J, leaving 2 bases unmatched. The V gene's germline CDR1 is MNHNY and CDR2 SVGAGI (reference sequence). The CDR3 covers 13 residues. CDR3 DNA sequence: TGTGCCAGCAGTGGACAGGGAGATTCACCCCTCCACTTT. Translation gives CASSGQGDSPLHF.

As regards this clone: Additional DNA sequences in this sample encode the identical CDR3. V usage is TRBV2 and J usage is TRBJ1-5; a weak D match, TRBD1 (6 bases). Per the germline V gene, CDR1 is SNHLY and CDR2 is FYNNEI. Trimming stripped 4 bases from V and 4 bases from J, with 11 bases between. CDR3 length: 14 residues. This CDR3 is CASSVERGNQPQHF. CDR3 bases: TGTGCCAGCAGTGTGGAAAGGGGGAATCAGCCCCAGCATTTT.

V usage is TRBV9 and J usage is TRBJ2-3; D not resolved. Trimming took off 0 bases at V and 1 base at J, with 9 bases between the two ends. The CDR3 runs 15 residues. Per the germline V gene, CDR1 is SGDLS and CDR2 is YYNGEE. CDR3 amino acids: CASSVGGVGTDTQYF. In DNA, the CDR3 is TGTGCCAGCAGCGTAGGTGGAGTGGGCACAGATACGCAGTATTTT.